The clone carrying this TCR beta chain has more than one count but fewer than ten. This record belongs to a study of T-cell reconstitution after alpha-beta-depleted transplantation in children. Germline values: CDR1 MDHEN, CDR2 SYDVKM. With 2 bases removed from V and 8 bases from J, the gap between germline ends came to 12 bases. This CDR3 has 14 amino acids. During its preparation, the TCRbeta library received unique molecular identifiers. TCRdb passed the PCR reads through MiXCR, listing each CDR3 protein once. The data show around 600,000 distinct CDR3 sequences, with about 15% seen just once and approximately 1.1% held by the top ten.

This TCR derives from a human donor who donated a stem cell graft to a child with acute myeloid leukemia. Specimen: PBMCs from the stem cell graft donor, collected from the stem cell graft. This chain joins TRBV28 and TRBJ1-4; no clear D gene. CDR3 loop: CASSLVQVREKLFF. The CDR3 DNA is TGTGCCAGCAGTTTAGTCCAGGTTCGAGAAAAACTGTTTTTT. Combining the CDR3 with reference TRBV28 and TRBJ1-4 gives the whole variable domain DVKVTQSSRYLVKRTGEKVFLECVQDMDHENMFWYRQDPGLGLRLIYFSYDVKMKEKGDIPEGYSVSREKKERFSLILESASTNQTSMYLCASSLVQVREKLFFGSGTQLSVL.